The clone carrying this T cell receptor (beta chain) was counted many times. Its specificity is unknown. These data come from a study of T cells after yellow fever vaccination. About the study: The authors prepared low-cell-number fractions using SMART-Seq v4 Ultra Low Input.

General observations from the study: FACS-sorted repertoires could contain abundant clonotypes contaminating from the bulk population. Clonotypes shared by both compartments, CD4 and CD8, made up a small share.

The germline V and J ends were trimmed by 0 bases and 3 bases, with 6 bases remaining between them. CDR1 is SGHRS, CDR2 YFSETQ, per germline. CDR3 length: 13 residues. UMIs were added to TCR cDNA along with a universal primer site when it was made by 5'RACE template switching. TCRdb used MiXCR to reprocess the 5' RACE reads, holding one entry per CDR3 protein. The sample consists of a few hundred thousand distinct CDR3 sequences, about 3.5% of them appearing once. The gene calls are TRBV5-1 and TRBJ2-5; D gene ambiguous. The TCR sequence derives from a man younger than 35 who received the YFV17D yellow fever vaccine. Here the sequenced sample was PBMCs, taken on the day of the yellow fever booster vaccination. CDR3 bases: TGCGCCAGCAGCTTGGACCCTGAAGAGACCCAGTACTTC. Translation: CASSLDPEETQYF.